The 17 T cell receptor beta chains presented below share a single source sample, sequenced in a study of blood T cell repertoires in COVID-19. Generated by immunoSEQ multiplex PCR, the TCRdb table keeps only in-frame clones and is missing some. The data contain 110,000 to 150,000 clones, nearly 85% of them singletons. Sequenced: peripheral blood. The receptors shown here come from a human donor in a cohort sampled during active COVID-19.

This chain joins TRBV9 and TRBJ1-4; D is possibly TRBD1 (6 bases). Between the trimmed V and J ends, which lost 4 bases and 5 bases, there was a span of 15 bases. CDR3 length: 15 residues. Germline CDR1 and CDR2: SGDLS and YYNGEE. CDR3: CASSPRDNRNEKLFF. The CDR3, as DNA: TGTGCCAGCAGCCCCCGGGACAACAGGAATGAAAAACTGTTTTTT.

This clone appeared once. V is TRBV2 and J is TRBJ2-7; D remains ambiguous. Germline loops: CDR1 SNHLY, CDR2 FYNNEI. CDR3 length: 14 residues. Deletions cut 3 bases from V and 7 bases from J, with 16 bases between. CDR3 bases: TGTGCCAGCAGTGACGAGGTTGTAGCTTTGGAGCAGTACTTC. This codes for CASSDEVVALEQYF.

The V and J genes are TRBV5-1 and TRBJ1-2; D is unclear. The CDR3 is 13 residues long. Germline CDR1 and CDR2: SGHRS and YFSETQ. V was cut by 4 bases and J by 5 bases, with 12 bases left in between. CDR3 nucleotide sequence: TGCGCCAGCAGCCTGGAGGGAGTTTATGGCTACACCTTC. It translates to CASSLEGVYGYTF.

The chain carries TRBV12-5 and TRBJ1-2, with TRBD1 matching over 9 bases. J lost 7 bases, V lost 5 bases, and 5 bases had no gene match. This CDR3 has 13 residues. Germline values: CDR1 LGHNT, CDR2 FRNRAP. CDR3 DNA sequence: TGTGCTAGTGGTACCGGGACAGGGAGTGGCTACACCTTC. This encodes CASGTGTGSGYTF.

This rearrangement joins TRBV30 to TRBJ1-3; 10 bases map to TRBD1. In germline, CDR1 is GTSNPN, CDR2 SVGIG (reference sequence). V was clipped by 5 bases and J by 3 bases; unmatched bases: 7. The CDR3 sequence is 15 residues long. CDR3 sequence reads: CAWEGQGNFGNTIYF. The CDR3 DNA is TGTGCCTGGGAGGGACAGGGGAATTTTGGAAACACCATATATTTT.

This chain links TRBV13 with TRBJ1-2; D is unresolved. V dropped 0 bases and J dropped 5 bases, with 16 bases sitting between them. CDR3 length: 16 amino acids. The germline V gene has CDR1 PRHDT and CDR2 FYEKMQ (reference sequence). The CDR3 loop is CASSLGGAGRIYGYTF. The CDR3 DNA reads as TGTGCCAGCAGCTTAGGCGGAGCGGGTCGGATTTATGGCTACACCTTC.

This clone has a single count. The DNA for the CDR3 is TGTGCCAGCGGGGGTAGCGGGCAAGAGACCCAGTACTTC. It is translated as CASGGSGQETQYF. This chain links TRBV3-1 (or the pseudogene TRBV3-2) with TRBJ2-5, with 7 bases lining up with TRBD2. This CDR3 region has 13 residues. Unmatched junction bases numbered 5, after V lost 8 bases and J lost 2 bases. Per germline, CDR1 LGHDT and CDR2 YNNKEL (reference sequence).

The rearrangement uses TRBV3-1 (or the pseudogene TRBV3-2) and TRBJ1-1, with D hard to call. This CDR3 has 15 amino acids. CDR1 and CDR2 from the germline V gene are LGHDT and YNNKEL (reference sequence). Trimming removed 4 bases from V and 6 bases from J, with 18 bases in between. The CDR3 sequence is CASSLTRGGVSEAFF. The CDR3 coding sequence is TGTGCCAGCAGCCTTACTCGGGGTGGGGTCTCTGAAGCTTTCTTT.

The chain couples TRBV5-6 to TRBJ1-6, with 9 bases lining up with TRBD1. The CDR3 covers 15 residues. V shed 4 bases, J shed 8 bases, and the junction held 7 bases outside the gene matches. Germline V gene data show CDR1 as SGHDT and CDR2 as YYEEEE. As DNA, the CDR3 is TGTGCCAGCAGCCCCACGGACAGGGGATATTCACCCCTCCACTTT. It specifies CASSPTDRGYSPLHF.

The gene calls are TRBV19 and TRBJ1-5; the D is unclear. Germline lookup yields CDR1 LNHDA and CDR2 SQIVND (reference sequence). The V end was cut by 3 bases, the J end by 9 bases, with 18 bases between. This CDR3 is 15 amino acids long. DNA for the CDR3: TGTGCCAGTAGTATTTCTTGGGCAGGTGTAGGGCCCCAGCATTTT. This codes for CASSISWAGVGPQHF. Full variable domain (outside the CDR3, taken from reference TRBV19 and TRBJ1-5): DGGITQSPKYLFRKEGQNVTLSCEQNLNHDAMYWYRQDPGQGLRLIYYSQIVNDFQKGDIAEGYSVSREKKESFPLTVTSAQKNPTAFYLCASSISWAGVGPQHFGDGTRLSIL.

The chain has TRBV18 and TRBJ1-2; 12 bases align to TRBD1. Germline trimming cut 3 bases from V and 4 bases from J; bases unmatched to any gene: 6. In germline, CDR1 is KGHSH, CDR2 LQKENI. There are 16 residues in the CDR3. CDR3 region: CASSPPGQGASYGYTF. The CDR3 DNA reads as TGTGCCAGCTCACCTCCGGGACAGGGGGCCAGCTATGGCTACACCTTC.

Comment on this clone: Within the sample, other DNA sequences also encode this same CDR3. V is TRBV11-2 and J is TRBJ1-1; maybe TRBD1 (6 bases). The V and J ends lost 4 bases and 2 bases respectively, with 8 bases between them. The CDR3 totals 13 residues. The germline gives CDR1 SGHAT, CDR2 FQNNGV. CDR3 nucleotide sequence: TGTGCCAGCAGCTCACAGGGAAACACTGAAGCTTTCTTT. Its translation is CASSSQGNTEAFF.

The CDR3 protein is CASSMGPRGIDADTQYF. The CDR3 bases are TGTGCCAGTAGTATGGGCCCCCGGGGGATCGATGCAGATACGCAGTATTTT. This rearrangement joins TRBV19 to TRBJ2-3; weak D call: TRBD2 (6 bases). CDR1 and CDR2 (germline): LNHDA, SQIVND (reference sequence). The CDR3 spans 17 residues. The V end was cut by 3 bases, the J end by 4 bases, with 20 bases between.

In nucleotides, the CDR3 is TGTGCCAGCAGTAAGGGGGCCCCAGCCTACGAGCAGTACTTC. Translation: CASSKGAPAYEQYF. The chain uses TRBV6-5 and TRBJ2-7; 7 bases are shared with TRBD1. J was trimmed by 2 bases and V by 5 bases; bases with no gene match: 6. Looked up from germline, CDR1 is MNHEY and CDR2 is SVGAGI. CDR3 length: 14 residues.

V usage is TRBV6-5 and J usage is TRBJ1-3; 8 bases match TRBD1. There are 14 residues in the CDR3. The V segment lost 6 bases and the J segment 7 bases; nucleotides outside the gene matches: 8. The V gene's germline CDR1 is MNHEY and CDR2 SVGAGI. The CDR3 is CASRSRGRRNTIYF. The CDR3 DNA follows: TGTGCCAGCAGGTCCAGGGGGCGAAGGAACACCATATATTTT.

The J gene is TRBJ1-2, the V gene TRBV7-9; D gene uncertain. Germline-derived CDR1 and CDR2 are SEHNR and FQNEAQ (reference sequence). This CDR3 region has 14 residues. The V end lost 2 bases, the J end lost 2 bases, and 9 bases lay between the germline ends. The CDR3 loop is CASSLLGTNYGYTF. CDR3 nucleotide sequence: TGTGCCAGCAGCTTATTGGGCACGAACTATGGCTACACCTTC.

V is TRBV6-5 and J is TRBJ2-1, with D tentatively TRBD1 (6 bases). Germline CDR1 is MNHEY and CDR2 is SVGAGI. This CDR3 has 15 amino acids. With 6 bases removed from V and 5 bases from J, the gap between germline ends came to 17 bases. The CDR3 bases are TGTGCCAGCAGCTACATTCAGGGGTTACACAATGAGCAGTTCTTC. This translates into CASSYIQGLHNEQFF.